These 21 T cell receptor beta chains were all obtained from the same sample, sequenced in a study of blood T cell repertoires in COVID-19. Generated by immunoSEQ multiplex PCR, the TCRdb table keeps only in-frame clones and is missing some. This table holds more than 300,000 clones, around 87% found once. The sample was peripheral blood. The source is a young woman with COVID-19, enrolled during active disease.

In DNA, the CDR3 is TGTGCCTGGAGCCCCAGGGGAGGCAATCAGCCCCAGCATTTT. Protein product: CAWSPRGGNQPQHF. The chain has TRBV30 and TRBJ1-5; D may be TRBD1 (6 bases). V lost 3 bases to trimming and J lost 2 bases, with 11 bases between them. The CDR3 is 14 residues long. Looked up from germline, CDR1 is GTSNPN and CDR2 is SVGIG (reference sequence). Supplemented by reference TRBV30 and TRBJ1-5, the full variable domain reads SQTIHQWPATLVQPVGSPLSLECTVEGTSNPNLYWYRQAAGRGLQLLFYSVGIGQISSEVPQNLSASRPQDRQFILSSKKLLLSDSGFYLCAWSPRGGNQPQHFGDGTRLSIL.

The chain combines TRBV7-9 with TRBJ1-1; the match to TRBD1 covers 10 bases. V was clipped by 5 bases and J by 8 bases; unmatched bases: 2. The CDR3 loop spans 12 amino acids. Germline loops: CDR1 SEHNR, CDR2 FQNEAQ (reference sequence). CDR3 loop: CASSVGQGEAFF. CDR3 in DNA: TGTGCCAGCAGCGTGGGACAGGGGGAAGCTTTCTTT.

This clone was detected once. The same CDR3 arises from other DNA sequences in this sample as well. V usage is TRBV30 and J usage is TRBJ1-2; TRBD1 might be the D (5 bases). Germline CDR1 GTSNPN, CDR2 SVGIG (reference sequence). The CDR3 is 13 residues long. Trimming removed 3 bases at V and 7 bases at J, with 15 bases between. The CDR3 bases are TGTGCCTGGAGCTTCGGGGGTGCAGGTGGCTACACCTTC. It codes for CAWSFGGAGGYTF. The full variable domain, with the rest looked up from reference TRBV30 and TRBJ1-2, is SQTIHQWPATLVQPVGSPLSLECTVEGTSNPNLYWYRQAAGRGLQLLFYSVGIGQISSEVPQNLSASRPQDRQFILSSKKLLLSDSGFYLCAWSFGGAGGYTFGSGTRLTVV.

The chain is built from TRBV5-4 and TRBJ2-3; D unresolved. This CDR3 is built from 13 residues. Looked up from germline, CDR1 is SGHNT and CDR2 is YYREEE (reference sequence). V gave up 0 bases and J gave up 3 bases, with 5 bases separating them. CDR3 in amino acids: CASSLERTDTQYF. The CDR3 DNA follows: TGTGCCAGCAGCTTGGAACGGACAGATACGCAGTATTTT. Supplemented by reference TRBV5-4 and TRBJ2-3, the full variable domain reads ETGVTQSPTHLIKTRGQQVTLRCSSQSGHNTVSWYQQALGQGPQFIFQYYREEENGRGNFPPRFSGLQFPNYSSELNVNALELDDSALYLCASSLERTDTQYFGPGTRLTVL.

This clone occurred once. The chain carries TRBV11-2 and TRBJ1-1, with D possibly matching TRBD1 (6 bases). Germline V gene data show CDR1 as SGHAT and CDR2 as FQNNGV. The germline V and J ends were trimmed by 5 bases and 1 base, with 17 bases remaining between them. There are 16 residues in the CDR3. CDR3 region: CASSPNNRARNTEAFF. The DNA for the CDR3 is TGTGCCAGCAGCCCAAACAACAGGGCCAGGAACACTGAAGCTTTCTTT.

The rearrangement joins TRBV10-3 to TRBJ1-3; tentative D call: TRBD1 (5 bases). The ends were cut back, 9 bases at V and 4 bases at J, with 10 bases in the middle. In germline, CDR1 is ENHRY, CDR2 SYGVKD. This CDR3 has 12 residues. The CDR3 here is CAIGQRGNTIYF. The CDR3 bases are TGTGCCATTGGACAAAGAGGAAACACCATATATTTT.

The chain links TRBV3-1 (or the pseudogene TRBV3-2) to TRBJ1-1; TRBD1 matches 7 bases. Per germline, CDR1 LGHDT and CDR2 YNNKEL (reference sequence). This CDR3 is 14 amino acids long. The V segment lost 0 bases and the J segment 6 bases; nucleotides outside the gene matches: 4. As DNA, the CDR3 is TGTGCCAGCAGCCAAGAGGCCGGGACAGCTGAAGCTTTCTTT. This sequence encodes CASSQEAGTAEAFF.

The rearrangement joins TRBV28 to TRBJ1-2; 9 bases map to TRBD1. The V and J ends lost 6 bases and 6 bases, in that order; junction bases with no gene match: 14. There are 16 residues in the CDR3. Per the germline V gene, CDR1 is MDHEN and CDR2 is SYDVKM. In DNA form, the CDR3 reads TGTGCCAGCAGCTCCCTTGTCCCGGGACAGGGAGATGGCTACACCTTC. As protein: CASSSLVPGQGDGYTF.

The chain links TRBV7-2 to TRBJ1-3, with 8 positions matching TRBD1. Germline V lookup: CDR1 SGHTA, CDR2 FQGNSA. The CDR3 runs to 15 residues. The V gene end was trimmed by 3 bases and the J gene end by 2 bases; junction bases not matched to a gene: 3. CDR3 sequence reads: CASSFVTGAGNTIYF. The CDR3 bases are TGTGCCAGCAGCTTCGTGACAGGGGCTGGAAACACCATATATTTT.

The chain employs TRBV7-2 and TRBJ1-5; unclear D gene. The germline V gene has CDR1 SGHTA and CDR2 FQGNSA. V gave up 2 bases and J gave up 6 bases, with 11 bases separating them. This CDR3 region has 14 residues. The CDR3 loop reads CASSLNAGAQPQHF. The CDR3, as DNA: TGTGCCAGCAGCTTAAACGCAGGCGCTCAGCCCCAGCATTTT.

The rearrangement joins TRBV28 to TRBJ1-5; no definite D call. This CDR3 contains 16 residues. Germline V gene sequence: CDR1 MDHEN, CDR2 SYDVKM. Trimming took off 4 bases at V and 4 bases at J, with 17 bases between the two ends. CDR3: CASSYIRVSQNQPQHF. The CDR3 coding sequence is TGTGCCAGCAGTTATATCCGGGTGAGTCAGAATCAGCCCCAGCATTTT. The complete variable domain, with remaining parts taken from reference TRBV28 and TRBJ1-5, reads DVKVTQSSRYLVKRTGEKVFLECVQDMDHENMFWYRQDPGLGLRLIYFSYDVKMKEKGDIPEGYSVSREKKERFSLILESASTNQTSMYLCASSYIRVSQNQPQHFGDGTRLSIL.

The chain joins TRBV2 to TRBJ1-2; weak D call: TRBD1 (5 bases). The V end was cut by 7 bases, the J end by 0 bases, with 12 bases between. CDR3 length: 14 residues. The germline gives CDR1 SNHLY, CDR2 FYNNEI. The chain's CDR3 is CASTPTAANYGYTF. Written as DNA, the CDR3 is TGTGCCAGCACTCCGACAGCCGCTAACTATGGCTACACCTTC.

The chain couples TRBV19 to TRBJ2-7; 7 bases line up with TRBD2. Trimming cost V 4 bases and J 5 bases; bases outside gene matches: 5. This CDR3 is built from 13 residues. The germline CDR1 and CDR2 sequences are LNHDA and SQIVND (reference sequence). For the CDR3, the DNA is TGTGCCAGTAGTAGCGGGAGAGGCCACGAGCAGTACTTC. This codes for CASSSGRGHEQYF.

The chain has TRBV6-6 and TRBJ2-7; tentatively, D is TRBD1 (5 bases). The germline V gene has CDR1 MNHNY and CDR2 SVGAGI (reference sequence). The CDR3 totals 12 residues. Trimming stripped 2 bases from V and 5 bases from J, with 7 bases between. CDR3 nucleotides: TGTGCCAGCAGTTACAGGGGCGACGAGCAGTACTTC. This gives the protein CASSYRGDEQYF.

This clone has only one observation. In nucleotides, the CDR3 is TGTGCCAGCGGACTAGCGGGAGATGGCACCGGGGAGCTGTTTTTT. The encoded protein is CASGLAGDGTGELFF. The chain combines TRBV25-1 with TRBJ2-2, with TRBD2 matching 13 bases. The V gene end was trimmed by 8 bases and the J gene end by 4 bases; junction bases not matched to a gene: 4. This CDR3 region has 15 residues. The germline V gene has CDR1 MGHDK and CDR2 SYGVNS.

The chain has TRBV5-1 and TRBJ2-1, with TRBD2 matching over 7 bases. Germline lookup yields CDR1 SGHRS and CDR2 YFSETQ. The CDR3 is made up of 15 amino acids. V lost 1 base, J lost 1 base, and 2 bases stayed unmatched. The CDR3 spells CASSLSSGSYNEQFF. The CDR3, as DNA: TGCGCCAGCAGCTTGTCTAGCGGATCCTACAATGAGCAGTTCTTC.

CDR3 residues: CASSMAQGHLRFTEAFF. CDR3 in DNA: TGTGCCAGCTCCATGGCCCAGGGCCATCTGCGCTTCACTGAAGCTTTCTTT. The chain has TRBV19 and TRBJ1-1; D is possibly TRBD1 (5 bases). The germline V gene has CDR1 LNHDA and CDR2 SQIVND (reference sequence). Trimming pared 9 bases from V and 4 bases from J, leaving 27 bases between. The CDR3 runs to 17 residues.

The rearrangement joins TRBV5-1 to TRBJ2-1; TRBD2 matches at 12 bases. The germline gives CDR1 SGHRS, CDR2 YFSETQ. This CDR3 comprises 18 residues. V lost 2 bases to trimming and J lost 0 bases; unmatched junction nucleotides: 6. For the CDR3, the DNA is TGCGCCAGCAGCTTATGGACTAGCGGGAAAAACTCCTACAATGAGCAGTTCTTC. As protein: CASSLWTSGKNSYNEQFF. Supplemented by reference TRBV5-1 and TRBJ2-1, the full variable domain reads KAGVTQTPRYLIKTRGQQVTLSCSPISGHRSVSWYQQTPGQGLQFLFEYFSETQRNKGNFPGRFSGRQFSNSRSEMNVSTLELGDSALYLCASSLWTSGKNSYNEQFFGPGTRLTVL.

CDR3 sequence: CASSPYEPEVNTEAFF. The CDR3 DNA follows: TGTGCCAGCTCACCTTACGAACCAGAGGTGAACACTGAAGCTTTCTTT. The chain employs TRBV18 and TRBJ1-1, with D uncertain. V was clipped by 3 bases and J by 0 bases, with 14 bases between them. CDR1 and CDR2 from the germline V gene are KGHSH and LQKENI. The length of the CDR3 is 16 residues.

The chain couples TRBV7-3 to TRBJ2-2, with TRBD2 matching 7 bases. Trimming cost V 0 bases and J 5 bases; bases outside gene matches: 3. In germline, CDR1 is SGHTA, CDR2 FQGTGA. The CDR3 extends over 15 amino acids. DNA for the CDR3: TGTGCCAGCAGCTTAACGGCTAGCGGTACCGGGGAGCTGTTTTTT. It translates to CASSLTASGTGELFF.

The chain combines TRBV5-1 with TRBJ1-4; D might be TRBD1 (5 bases). V was shortened by 6 bases and J by 2 bases, with 17 bases between the two germline ends. The CDR3 consists of 16 residues. Germline values: CDR1 SGHRS, CDR2 YFSETQ. In DNA, the CDR3 is TGCGCCAGCACCTCGGGTCGGGGGGAGACTAATGAAAAACTGTTTTTT. Its protein product is CASTSGRGETNEKLFF.